This is a list of T cell receptor beta chains from one sample in a study of a mutant IDH1 vaccine in newly diagnosed glioma. Repertoires were generated with immunoSEQ multiplex PCR, while TCRdb's copy carries only in-frame clones and drops some. The sample includes about 52,000 clones, 90% to 95% of them seen just once. Their cognate antigens are unknown. Sequenced here: PBMCs, sampled from a glioma patient whose treatment included an IDH1 peptide vaccine. These receptors all stem from a man in his fifties or sixties with glioma. Both conserved end residues are part of each CDR3. A D gene is named only where the DNA matches it firmly. Some rows have no size entry. The others give once, few or many, or a class for an expanded clone.

d_call j_call v_call clone_size cdr3_nt cdr3_aa
TRBD1 TRBJ2-7 TRBV28 NA TGTGCGAGCTCGGGAACAGGGGCCTACGAGCAGTACTTC CASSGTGAYEQYF
NA TRBJ2-5 TRBV2 NA TGTGCCAGCCACCGGGGAGGAGAGACCCAGTACTTC CASHRGGETQYF
NA TRBJ1-2 TRBV28 NA TGTGCCAGCAGTTTGGGCAGGGCCTATGGCTACACCTTC CASSLGRAYGYTF
TRBD1 TRBJ2-7 TRBV29-1 NA TGCAGCGCGATCCCCGGGACAGTCTCCTACGAGCAGTACTTC CSAIPGTVSYEQYF
TRBD2 TRBJ2-7 TRBV6-9 NA TGTGCCAGCAGTTATTTTGGACTCACAGCGGGGTTAGGGGCGCGCGAGCAGTACTTC CASSYFGLTAGLGAREQYF
NA TRBJ1-2 TRBV2 NA TGTGCCAGCAGTGAAGAAGCTAACTATGGCTACACCTTC CASSEEANYGYTF
TRBD1 TRBJ2-1 TRBV6-5 NA TGTGCCAGCAGCCGCGGATCGACAGGGAGCAATGAGCAGTTCTTC CASSRGSTGSNEQFF
NA TRBJ1-1 TRBV27 NA TGTGCCAGCAGTTTAACTAGGGCCCGTACCAACACTGAAGCTTTCTTT CASSLTRARTNTEAFF
NA TRBJ1-2 TRBV4-1 NA TGCGCCAGCAGCCATCGTTTGTGGAAGGAGGGCCCTATGGATGGCTACACCTTC CASSHRLWKEGPMDGYTF
NA TRBJ1-6 TRBV6-4 NA TGTGCCAGCAGTGACAGGGCGGCCTATAATTCACCCCTCCACTTT CASSDRAAYNSPLHF
NA TRBJ1-3 TRBV19 NA TGTGCCAGTAGTACAGGGACTTCTGGAAACACCATATATTTT CASSTGTSGNTIYF
NA TRBJ2-2 TRBV5-1 NA TGCGCCAGCAGCTTTGCCGGGGAGCTGTTTTTT CASSFAGELFF
NA TRBJ2-7 TRBV6-5 once TGTGCCAGCAGTCAGGGCACCCCTCCCGAGCAGTACTTC CASSQGTPPEQYF
NA TRBJ2-7 TRBV4-3 NA TGCGCCAGCAGCCAAGCGGCCAGTCACTCCTACGAGCAGTACTTC CASSQAASHSYEQYF
TRBD1 TRBJ1-5 TRBV5-1 NA TGCGCCAGCAGCTTGGGACAGGGGGGTCAGCCCCAGCATTTT CASSLGQGGQPQHF
NA TRBJ2-7 TRBV28 NA TGTGCCAGCAGTTTCGGCATCCATACGAGCTCCTACGAGCAGTACTTC CASSFGIHTSSYEQYF
NA TRBJ2-1 TRBV9 NA TGTGCCAGCAGCGTAGCTCGACGGGGCTTATACAATGAGCAGTTCTTC CASSVARRGLYNEQFF
NA TRBJ1-5 TRBV4-1 few TGCGCCAGCAGCCAAGATTGGGGGGGGACTCAGCCCCAGCATTTT CASSQDWGGTQPQHF
TRBD2 TRBJ2-2 TRBV10-3 NA TGTGCCATCAGACCCACTAGCGGGAAGGGCGGGGAGCTGTTTTTT CAIRPTSGKGGELFF
TRBD1 TRBJ1-3 TRBV4-2 NA TGTGCCAGCAGCCAAGACGTAGGCCAGGGGGTGTGGTCTGGAAACACCATATATTTT CASSQDVGQGVWSGNTIYF
NA TRBJ2-7 TRBV7-2 NA TGTGCCAGCAGCCGACAGGACTACGAGCAGTACTTC CASSRQDYEQYF
TRBD1 TRBJ1-5 TRBV5-1 NA TGCGCCAGCAGCCTGACAGGGGACAATCAGCCCCAGCATTTT CASSLTGDNQPQHF
NA TRBJ2-2 TRBV11-3 NA TGTGCCAGCAGCTCGGGCAGAAACACCGGGGAGCTGTTTTTT CASSSGRNTGELFF
NA TRBJ2-7 TRBV6-5 few TGTGCCAGCAGTTACGGCCCCCAGACCTACGAGCAGTACTTC CASSYGPQTYEQYF
NA TRBJ1-1 TRBV7-2 few TGTGCCAGCAGCCGTCGAGAGGGCACTGAAGCTTTCTTT CASSRREGTEAFF
TRBD1 TRBJ1-1 TRBV10-1 NA TGCGCCAGCAGTGAGTCGCCAGGGGGCTTGAACACTGAAGCTTTCTTT CASSESPGGLNTEAFF
NA TRBJ2-5 TRBV27 NA TGTGCCAGCAGTTTAAGGTGGGGGGGCGGGGAGACCCAGTACTTC CASSLRWGGGETQYF
TRBD2 TRBJ2-4 TRBV10-1 NA TGCGCCAGCAGCGCAGGACTAGCGGGAGGTAAAGCCAAAAACATTCAGTACTTC CASSAGLAGGKAKNIQYF